Each of the 5 T cell receptor beta chains below was sequenced from the same sample in a study of cytomegalovirus exposure and HLA in healthy donors. Amplification used 60 Vbeta primers and 13 Jbeta primers. Sequencing was performed with immunoSEQ multiplex PCR; in TCRdb, only in-frame clones are kept and a portion is missing. Of 150,000 to 200,000 clones listed, approximately 80% are singletons. Sequenced sample: PBMCs. These receptors originate from a man in his forties or fifties in good health and CMV-seropositive.

This chain joins TRBV27 and TRBJ1-2, with D uncertain. Germline V gene sequence: CDR1 MNHEY, CDR2 SMNVEV (reference sequence). Trimming stripped 6 bases from V and 6 bases from J, with 8 bases between. The CDR3 has 11 residues. For the CDR3, the DNA is TGTGCCAGCAGATCCCCGGATGGCTACACCTTC. Protein sequence: CASRSPDGYTF.

The J gene is TRBJ1-2, the V gene TRBV7-9, with a weak D call TRBD1 (6 bases). The CDR3 is made up of 12 amino acids. Germline CDR1 is SEHNR and CDR2 is FQNEAQ (reference sequence). Trimming removed 5 bases from V and 8 bases from J, with 12 bases in between. DNA of the CDR3: TGTGCCAGCAGCAAGACAGGAGGAGGCTACACCTTC. It yields the protein CASSKTGGGYTF. Based on the CDR3 plus reference TRBV7-9 and TRBJ1-2, the full variable domain is DTGVSQNPRHKITKRGQNVTFRCDPISEHNRLYWYRQTLGQGPEFLTYFQNEAQLEKSRLLSDRFSAERPKGSFSTLEIQRTEQGDSAMYLCASSKTGGGYTFGSGTRLTVV.

As DNA, the CDR3 is TGCGCCAGCAGCCAAGACCTAGGGGGCTATAATTCACCCCTCCACTTT. The encoded protein is CASSQDLGGYNSPLHF. V gene TRBV4-1 combines with J gene TRBJ1-6, with a tentative D call TRBD1 (6 bases). Trimming removed 0 bases at V and 3 bases at J, with 9 bases between. Germline-derived CDR1 and CDR2 are MGHRA and YSYEKL. The CDR3 has 16 amino acids.

The chain is built from TRBV21-1 and TRBJ2-5; the table gives TRBD1 as D, unverified against the DNA. TRBV21-1 is assigned pseudogene status. The CDR3 is 14 amino acids. The CDR3 protein is CASSKDGPQETQYF. The CDR3 DNA follows: TGTGCCAGCAGCAAAGATGGGCCCCAAGAGACCCAGTACTTC.

CDR3 region: CASSPEGTPSTGELFF. For the CDR3, the DNA is TGTGCCAGCAGCCCGGAGGGGACTCCTAGCACCGGGGAGCTGTTTTTT. V gene TRBV5-5 combines with J gene TRBJ2-2; TRBD2 might be the D (6 bases). Trimming left V 4 bases short and J 4 bases short, with 17 bases between. The CDR3 runs 16 residues. Per the germline V gene, CDR1 is SGHKS and CDR2 is YYEKEE (reference sequence).